This T cell receptor (beta chain) emerged from a study of blood T cell repertoires in COVID-19. For the study at large: Samples representing acute and convalescent COVID-19 were sourced from the United States, Italy and Spain. PBMCs, B-cell-depleted T cells, or T cells provided the cDNA or gDNA that made up the material.

Germline CDR1 is KGHSH and CDR2 is LQKENI. This CDR3 is built from 15 residues. The V gene lost 0 bases and the J gene lost 0 bases, with 7 bases spanning the gap. Authors' data handling: Amplifying reference gene primers gave estimates of nucleated cell counts. Assay: immunoSEQ multiplex PCR; the TCRdb copy retains only in-frame clones and omits some. For V, J and clone size, that table is used; D and trimming come from the DNA. The sample holds about 24,000 clones, 86% seen once. The receptor was isolated from a man between 50 and 59 years old with active COVID-19. This rearrangement joins TRBV18 to TRBJ2-3, with D maybe TRBD2 (5 bases). What was sequenced was peripheral blood. CDR3 coding DNA: TGTGCCAGCTCACCACCGGGGAGCAGCACAGATACGCAGTATTTT. Its protein is CASSPPGSSTDTQYF.